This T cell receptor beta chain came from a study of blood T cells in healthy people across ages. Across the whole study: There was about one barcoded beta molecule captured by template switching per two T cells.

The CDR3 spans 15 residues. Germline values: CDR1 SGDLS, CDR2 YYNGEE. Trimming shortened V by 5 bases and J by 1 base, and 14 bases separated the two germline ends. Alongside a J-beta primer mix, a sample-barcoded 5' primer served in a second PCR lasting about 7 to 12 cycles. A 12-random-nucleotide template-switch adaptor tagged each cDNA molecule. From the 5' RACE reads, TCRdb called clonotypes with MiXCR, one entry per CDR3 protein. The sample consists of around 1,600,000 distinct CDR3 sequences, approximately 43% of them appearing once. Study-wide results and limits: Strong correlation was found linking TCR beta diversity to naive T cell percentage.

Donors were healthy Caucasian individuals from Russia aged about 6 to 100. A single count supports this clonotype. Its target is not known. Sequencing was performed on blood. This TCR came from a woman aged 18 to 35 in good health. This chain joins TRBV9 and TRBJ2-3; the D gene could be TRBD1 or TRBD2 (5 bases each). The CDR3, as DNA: TGTGCCAGCAGTACGGGACGAGCGGGCACAGATACGCAGTATTTT. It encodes CASSTGRAGTDTQYF.